Presented here are 32 T cell receptor beta chains from one specimen sequenced in a study of Graves' ophthalmopathy and Graves' hyperthyroidism. The TCR beta CDR3 regions underwent amplification from RNA transcripts. Following a first-round RT-PCR that used HTBI primers, a second-round multiplex PCR was carried out. TCRdb used MiXCR to reprocess the multiplex PCR reads, holding one entry per CDR3 protein. The sample lists around 470,000 distinct CDR3 sequences, roughly an eighth seen once, with 8% to 10% in the top ten. The sequencing sample was made of blood. All receptors come from a woman aged 25 to 39 with Graves' ophthalmopathy.

This clonotype has a count of ten or more. This chain uses TRBV6-2 or TRBV6-3 with TRBJ2-7; D assignment may be TRBD1 or TRBD2 (5 bases each). Per the germline V gene, CDR1 is MNHEY and CDR2 is SVGEGT. The CDR3 contains 15 residues. V lost 4 bases and J 3 bases, leaving 16 bases between the germline ends. The chain's CDR3 is CASSSLRDPDYEQYF. For the CDR3, the DNA is TGTGCCAGCAGTTCCCTCCGGGACCCGGACTACGAGCAGTACTTC.

In this sample, this clonotype turned up many times. The rearrangement uses TRBV6-4 and TRBJ1-3; tentatively, D is TRBD1 (5 bases). There are 13 residues in the CDR3. Trimming left V 8 bases short and J 2 bases short, with 10 bases between. Germline V CDR1 and CDR2: MRHNA, SNTAGT. The CDR3 coding sequence is TGTGCCAGCGCCAGGGAGGCTGGAAACACCATATATTTT. It translates to CASAREAGNTIYF.

The chain is built from TRBV5-1 and TRBJ2-7; TRBD1 matches 7 bases. V lost 2 bases to trimming and J lost 6 bases; unmatched junction nucleotides: 8. The CDR3 has 14 residues. Germline V gives CDR1 SGHRS, CDR2 YFSETQ. The CDR3 reads CASSFSRQGFEQYF. CDR3 sequence (DNA): TGCGCCAGCAGCTTTTCCCGACAGGGTTTCGAGCAGTACTTC.

This clonotype appeared many times. The genes are TRBV11-2 and TRBJ1-1; D ambiguous. The CDR3 is 14 amino acids. Germline V gives CDR1 SGHAT, CDR2 FQNNGV. Trimming pared 4 bases from V and 0 bases from J, leaving 9 bases between. The CDR3 reads CASSSASLNTEAFF. CDR3 DNA: TGTGCCAGCAGCTCAGCAAGTCTGAACACTGAAGCTTTCTTT.

This clonotype was recorded many times. This chain links TRBV4-2 with TRBJ1-2, with 7 bases lining up with TRBD1. This CDR3 has 16 residues. Trimming cost V 0 bases and J 6 bases; bases outside gene matches: 10. Germline values: CDR1 LGHNA, CDR2 YNFKEQ. The CDR3 sequence is CASSQDRDRVADGYTF. The CDR3 nucleotides read TGTGCCAGCAGCCAAGACAGAGACAGGGTAGCGGATGGCTACACCTTC.

This clonotype was recorded at least ten times. A much larger clone sits a single nucleotide away, making a read error possible. This chain connects TRBV12-3 or TRBV12-4 to TRBJ1-1; D uncertain. V was pared by 5 bases and J by 4 bases, with 14 bases between. The CDR3 runs to 14 residues. CDR3 coding DNA: TGTGCCAGCAGTCTAGTCGTGGTAGCCACTGAAGCTTTCTTT. It specifies CASSLVVVATEAFF.

The table lists this clonotype with many counts. The chain carries TRBV12-3 or TRBV12-4 and TRBJ1-1; weak D call: TRBD1 (6 bases). V lost 7 bases to trimming and J lost 8 bases, with 17 bases between them. There are 13 residues in the CDR3. CDR3 region: CASTQGYNGEAFF. CDR3 DNA sequence: TGTGCCAGCACCCAGGGGTACAATGGCGAAGCTTTCTTT.

The chain recombines TRBV4-1 with TRBJ2-5, with TRBD1 matching over 8 bases. Germline CDR1 is MGHRA and CDR2 is YSYEKL. Germline trimming cut 0 bases from V and 5 bases from J; bases unmatched to any gene: 11. The CDR3 spans 17 residues. CDR3 loop: CASSQDEAGGLWETQYF. CDR3 sequence (DNA): TGCGCCAGCAGCCAAGATGAGGCAGGGGGCTTGTGGGAGACCCAGTACTTC.

This clonotype was detected only a few times. In nucleotides, the CDR3 is TGTGCCAGCAGTATCCGGGACAGGGTTTACGAGCAGTACTTC. Amino acids: CASSIRDRVYEQYF. The chain joins TRBV12-3 or TRBV12-4 to TRBJ2-7; TRBD1 matches 9 bases. This CDR3 has 14 residues. Losses at the gene ends were 5 bases for V and 4 bases for J; bases not matched to a gene: 6.

The chain joins TRBV4-1 to TRBJ2-2; D perhaps matches TRBD2 (5 bases). CDR1 MGHRA and CDR2 YSYEKL come from the germline V gene. The CDR3 spans 15 residues. V lost 3 bases and J 5 bases, leaving 13 bases between the germline ends. This chain's CDR3 is CASSHGPGKTGELFF. The CDR3 nucleotides are TGCGCCAGCAGCCACGGACCCGGGAAGACCGGGGAGCTGTTTTTT.

This chain uses TRBV19 with TRBJ2-3, with D maybe TRBD2 (6 bases). Trimming pared 7 bases from V and 7 bases from J, leaving 24 bases between. There are 16 residues in the CDR3. Germline loops: CDR1 LNHDA, CDR2 SQIVND (reference sequence). Here the CDR3 DNA reads TGTGCCAGTAAGGTACGAGCGGGCTCTTTGGCCAATACGCAGTATTTT. This sequence encodes CASKVRAGSLANTQYF.

The chain uses TRBV5-1 and TRBJ1-2; no definite D call. CDR1 is SGHRS, CDR2 YFSETQ, per germline. With 0 bases removed from V and 4 bases from J, the gap between germline ends came to 10 bases. CDR3 length equals 14 residues. CDR3 region: CASSLAIGTYGYTF. CDR3 nucleotide sequence: TGCGCCAGCAGCTTGGCCATAGGCACCTATGGCTACACCTTC.

This clonotype showed up many times. This sequence joins TRBV20-1 and TRBJ2-7; no definite D call. The CDR3 is 10 amino acids. Trimming took off 3 bases at V and 5 bases at J, with 5 bases between the two ends. Germline CDR1 and CDR2: DFQATT and SNEGSKA (reference sequence). The DNA for the CDR3 is TGCAGTGCTAGTTCTAACGAGCAGTACTTC. Translated, it gives CSASSNEQYF.

This clonotype was recorded at least ten times. The rearrangement links TRBV11-2 to TRBJ2-5; D is tentatively TRBD1 or TRBD2 (6 bases each). Germline CDR1 reads SGHAT; CDR2 reads FQNNGV. V was clipped by 1 base and J by 3 bases, with 21 bases between them. The CDR3 runs 18 residues. The CDR3 spells CASSLGGGPSGLEETQYF. The CDR3 region has the DNA TGTGCCAGCAGCTTAGGAGGGGGGCCTTCGGGACTCGAAGAGACCCAGTACTTC.

The chain combines TRBV20-1 with TRBJ2-2; D possibly corresponds to TRBD1 (5 bases). The V and J ends lost 6 bases and 4 bases respectively, with 21 bases between them. Germline CDR1 reads DFQATT; CDR2 reads SNEGSKA (reference sequence). This CDR3 contains 16 residues. The CDR3 sequence is CSAKKAGQVGTGELFF. The CDR3 nucleotides are TGCAGTGCCAAAAAGGCAGGGCAGGTGGGCACCGGGGAGCTGTTTTTT.

Ten or more counts support this clonotype. The J gene is TRBJ1-2, the V gene TRBV11-2, with 9 nucleotides matching TRBD1. This CDR3 has 15 residues. Germline CDR1 is SGHAT and CDR2 is FQNNGV. The ends lost 3 bases at V and 8 bases at J; junction bases unmatched: 10. CDR3 DNA sequence: TGTGCCAGCAGCTTCGACAGGGGGACGGAAGGCGGCTACACCTTC. It yields the protein CASSFDRGTEGGYTF.

This clonotype was counted ten times or more. The gene calls are TRBV7-6 and TRBJ2-7; D could derive from TRBD1 or TRBD2 (6 bases each). Trimming removed 4 bases at V and 3 bases at J, with 16 bases between. This CDR3 is built from 15 residues. CDR1 and CDR2 from the germline V gene are SGHVS and FNYEAQ. CDR3: CASSSRGLGVYEQYF. The CDR3 region has the DNA TGTGCCAGCAGCTCACGGGGGCTTGGGGTCTACGAGCAGTACTTC.

This clonotype appeared many times. The chain couples TRBV5-1 to TRBJ2-4; D not resolved. The CDR3 has 14 residues. Germline V CDR1 and CDR2: SGHRS, YFSETQ. Trimming cost V 5 bases and J 1 base, with 10 bases left between them. CDR3 in amino acids: CASSPANAKNIQYF. The DNA of the CDR3 is TGCGCCAGCAGTCCCGCCAATGCCAAAAACATTCAGTACTTC.

This clonotype was counted between two and nine times. The rearrangement links TRBV7-8 to TRBJ2-3; D unclear. The CDR3 is 14 amino acids. Trimming pared 8 bases from V and 6 bases from J, leaving 18 bases between. Germline CDR1 reads SGHVS; CDR2 reads FQNEAQ. CDR3: CASEDPGFSDTQYF. The CDR3 nucleotides read TGTGCCAGCGAAGACCCGGGTTTCTCGGATACGCAGTATTTT.

This clonotype was recorded at least ten times. The rearrangement joins TRBV7-2 to TRBJ2-7, with TRBD1 matching 8 bases. The germline CDR1 and CDR2 sequences are SGHTA and FQGNSA. The CDR3 is 14 residues long. V was clipped by 5 bases and J by 5 bases; unmatched bases: 8. In nucleotides, the CDR3 is TGTGCCAGCAGCGGACGACAGGGGTCACACGAGCAGTACTTC. Its translation is CASSGRQGSHEQYF.

This clonotype was counted only a few times. The rearrangement uses TRBV11-3 and TRBJ2-5; 8 nucleotides agree with TRBD2. J lost 9 bases, V lost 6 bases, and 12 bases had no gene match. This CDR3 has 14 residues. CDR1 SGHNT and CDR2 YENEEA come from the germline V gene. The CDR3 loop reads CASSPQQGLGAQYF. The CDR3, as DNA: TGTGCCAGCAGTCCCCAACAGGGACTAGGGGCCCAGTACTTC.

The sample holds many counts of this clonotype. The chain couples TRBV28 to TRBJ1-5, with TRBD1 matching 7 bases. The V and J ends lost 5 bases and 4 bases, in that order; junction bases with no gene match: 14. CDR3 size: 17 residues. The germline V gene encodes CDR1 MDHEN and CDR2 SYDVKM. CDR3: CASSPFSKGASNQPQHF. The CDR3 DNA sequence: TGTGCCAGCAGTCCCTTTTCGAAGGGGGCTAGTAATCAGCCCCAGCATTTT. Full variable domain (outside the CDR3, taken from reference TRBV28 and TRBJ1-5): DVKVTQSSRYLVKRTGEKVFLECVQDMDHENMFWYRQDPGLGLRLIYFSYDVKMKEKGDIPEGYSVSREKKERFSLILESASTNQTSMYLCASSPFSKGASNQPQHFGDGTRLSIL.

This clonotype was recorded many times. This sequence joins TRBV28 and TRBJ2-7; TRBD2 is a possible D gene (6 bases). With 3 bases removed from V and 5 bases from J, the gap between germline ends came to 11 bases. CDR3 length: 13 amino acids. Looked up from germline, CDR1 is MDHEN and CDR2 is SYDVKM. As DNA, the CDR3 is TGTGCCAGCAGTTTTTCGGGGGTCCACGAGCAGTACTTC. Protein: CASSFSGVHEQYF.

The chain recombines TRBV12-3 or TRBV12-4 with TRBJ2-5; 8 bases are a match to TRBD1. V gave up 6 bases and J gave up 3 bases; unmatched junction bases: 6. CDR3 length equals 14 residues. The CDR3, as DNA: TGTGCCAGCAGCAGACAGGGGCGGAAAGAGACCCAGTACTTC. It yields the protein CASSRQGRKETQYF.

This clonotype was counted many times. This chain joins TRBV20-1 and TRBJ2-7; 11 bases fit TRBD2. The CDR3 has 14 residues. The V gene end was trimmed by 4 bases and the J gene end by 7 bases; junction bases not matched to a gene: 9. Germline CDR1 and CDR2: DFQATT and SNEGSKA (reference sequence). This CDR3 reads CSAKGTSGALEQYF. CDR3 sequence (DNA): TGCAGTGCTAAGGGGACTAGCGGAGCTTTGGAGCAGTACTTC.

This clonotype was seen at least ten times. V and J are TRBV7-2 and TRBJ1-2; D uncertain. Germline CDR1 is SGHTA and CDR2 is FQGNSA. The CDR3 runs to 13 residues. V gave up 1 base and J gave up 8 bases, with 11 bases separating them. The CDR3, as DNA: TGTGCCAGCAGCTTAGTAGTTCTCAGCGGCTACACCTTC. Translating gives CASSLVVLSGYTF.

This CDR3 is CASSHHGQTGTIYF. CDR3 DNA sequence: TGTGCCAGCAGCCATCATGGGCAGACCGGCACCATATATTTT. V usage is TRBV3-1 and J usage is TRBJ1-3, with no clear D. Germline loops: CDR1 LGHDT, CDR2 YNNKEL (reference sequence). This CDR3 is built from 14 residues. The V end lost 3 bases, the J end lost 9 bases, and 15 bases lay between the germline ends.

This chain uses TRBV9 with TRBJ2-2; TRBD2 aligns across 15 bases. The CDR3 contains 19 residues. In germline, CDR1 is SGDLS, CDR2 YYNGEE. Trimming cost V 0 bases and J 1 base; bases outside gene matches: 4. DNA for the CDR3: TGTGCCAGCAGCGTAGTTGGGACTAGCGGGAGGTGGAACACCGGGGAGCTGTTTTTT. Protein product: CASSVVGTSGRWNTGELFF.

This clonotype has a count of ten or more. V gene TRBV5-5 combines with J gene TRBJ1-2; no reliable D call. The CDR3 has 16 amino acids. With 0 bases removed from V and 6 bases from J, the gap between germline ends came to 18 bases. Germline CDR1 is SGHKS and CDR2 is YYEKEE (reference sequence). This CDR3 is CASSLGLRHSVDGYTF. CDR3 sequence (DNA): TGTGCCAGCAGCTTGGGTTTGCGACATAGTGTCGATGGCTACACCTTC.

This clonotype was counted ten times or more. V is TRBV2 and J is TRBJ1-6; no firm D call. The germline V gene has CDR1 SNHLY and CDR2 FYNNEI. CDR3 length: 19 amino acids. V lost 0 bases, J lost 0 bases, and 15 bases lay in between. The CDR3 is CASSEAPGRASSYNSPLHF. CDR3 in DNA: TGTGCCAGCAGTGAAGCGCCTGGGAGGGCGAGCTCCTATAATTCACCCCTCCACTTT.

This clonotype was seen ten or more times. The V gene is TRBV2, the J gene TRBJ2-3; 13 bases are shared with TRBD2. The CDR3 loop spans 15 amino acids. V lost 6 bases, J lost 7 bases, and 7 bases stayed unmatched. The germline V gene encodes CDR1 SNHLY and CDR2 FYNNEI. The DNA for the CDR3 is TGTGCCAGCAGGTCTACTAGCGGGGGGGCCCATACGCAGTATTTT. Its protein product is CASRSTSGGAHTQYF.

The sample holds many counts of this clonotype. The rearrangement joins TRBV6-5 to TRBJ1-5; D might be TRBD1 (6 bases). The germline V gene has CDR1 MNHEY and CDR2 SVGAGI. The ends were cut back, 6 bases at V and 5 bases at J, with 17 bases in the middle. The CDR3 covers 15 residues. CDR3 region: CASSLSGEGYQPQHF. The CDR3 bases are TGTGCCAGCAGCCTTTCAGGGGAGGGCTATCAGCCCCAGCATTTT.